This T cell receptor beta chain came from a study of circulating CD8 cells and anti-PD-1 response in melanoma. General study points: Clonotype sharing was highest between DPOS and TIGIT subsets.

Judged by abundance, this clonotype is medium-sized. The antigen is unknown. The V gene lost 5 bases and the J gene lost 3 bases, with 18 bases spanning the gap. The length of the CDR3 is 16 residues. The germline gives CDR1 SGHTA, CDR2 FQGTGA. Sorting of live CD3+CD8+TCRalphabeta+ cells by PD-1 and/or TIGIT gave four subsets. Using approximately 14 ng of total RNA, TCR libraries were made with the QIAseq Immune Repertoire TCR panel. TCRdb passed the reads through MiXCR, listing each CDR3 protein once. In the table there are 1,200 or so distinct CDR3 sequences, under 7% of which are singletons. The sequence came from a human donor with melanoma. The source material was CD8+ T cells from PBMCs, sampled at baseline or after one month of anti-PD-1 therapy (not recorded which). This chain connects TRBV7-3 to TRBJ2-3; possibly TRBD2 for D (5 bases). The CDR3 is CASSPEGAGRTDTQYF. CDR3 DNA sequence: TGTGCCAGCAGCCCAGAGGGCGCCGGACGGACAGATACGCAGTATTTT.